This T cell receptor (beta chain) was identified during a study of T cells in Graves' hyperthyroidism and ophthalmopathy. Study summary: The initial diagnosis was the point when peripheral blood was collected, ahead of any treatment. Findings and limits, study-wide: Most thyroid clonotypes that were expanded above 0.001 also turned up in blood.

This clonotype turned up a few times. Its antigen is unknown. TCR beta CDR3 regions were amplified from RNA. First-round RT-PCR targeting the TCR CDR3 was performed with the HTBI primer set. TCRdb used MiXCR to reprocess the multiplex PCR reads, holding one entry per CDR3 protein. The sample has 350,000 or so distinct CDR3 sequences; around 20% are singletons. CDR1 MNHNS and CDR2 SASEGT come from the germline V gene. The CDR3 is made up of 14 amino acids. V was shortened by 8 bases and J by 5 bases, with 18 bases between the two germline ends. When ophthalmopathy did not progress within 18 months, Graves' hyperthyroidism was considered stable. Lactation, pregnancy, other autoimmune disease or uncontrolled infection excluded patients.

Sequenced material: blood. The clonotype originates from a woman aged 45-65 years with Graves' hyperthyroidism. V is TRBV6-1 and J is TRBJ2-5, with D possibly TRBD2 on 7 matching bases. In DNA form, the CDR3 reads TGTGCCAGCCGCGGTGGGGGGGCAGGGGAGACCCAGTACTTC. Amino acid sequence: CASRGGGAGETQYF.